The next 8 T cell receptor beta chains were all read from a single sample in a study of graft-versus-host responses after intestinal transplantation. Some clones are missing from TCRdb's copy, which holds only in-frame ones; the method was immunoSEQ multiplex PCR. Seen here are around 38,000 clones, roughly 87% observed once, and the top ten hold roughly 3.6%. The sequenced sample was PBMCs, obtained roughly 1,000 days after transplant. The origin of the receptors is a human patient who received an intestinal transplant, so some T cells may come from the graft donor.

This chain links TRBV9 with TRBJ1-2; the D gene is possibly TRBD1 (6 bases). Germline lookup yields CDR1 SGDLS and CDR2 YYNGEE. The CDR3 totals 14 residues. The V and J ends lost 6 bases and 2 bases respectively, with 14 bases between them. The DNA for the CDR3 is TGTGCCAGCACCGAGGGGGTAGTCAACTATGGCTACACCTTC. It translates to CASTEGVVNYGYTF.

A note on this clone: A read error may produce the germline difference seen at one junction end. V and J are TRBV4-1 and TRBJ2-7; maybe TRBD2 (6 bases). Germline V gives CDR1 MGHRA, CDR2 YSYEKL. CDR3 length: 15 residues. Written as DNA, the CDR3 is TGTGCCAGCAGCTTTCGACTAGATCAACCCTACGAGCAGTACTTC. Its protein is CASSFRLDQPYEQYF.

DNA for the CDR3: TGTGCCAGCAACCCACACATAACGGGGAACACCATATATTTT. Translation: CASNPHITGNTIYF. The chain uses TRBV28 and TRBJ1-3; D gene unclear. Germline assignment: CDR1 MDHEN and CDR2 SYDVKM. Trimming removed 7 bases at V and 7 bases at J, with 17 bases between. The CDR3 is 14 residues long.

The sample holds a few counts of this clone. V is TRBV19 and J is TRBJ2-5; no firm D call. In germline, CDR1 is LNHDA, CDR2 SQIVND (reference sequence). CDR3 size: 13 residues. With 4 bases removed from V and 0 bases from J, the gap between germline ends came to 6 bases. Here the CDR3 DNA reads TGTGCCAGTAGTAGCCAGTACCAAGAGACCCAGTACTTC. It codes for CASSSQYQETQYF.

This clone was observed a few times. The same CDR3 arises from other DNA sequences in this sample as well. The rearrangement uses TRBV28 and TRBJ1-5; TRBD1 agrees at 8 bases. The V gene's germline CDR1 is MDHEN and CDR2 SYDVKM. This CDR3 has 14 amino acids. Trimming cost V 6 bases and J 2 bases; bases outside gene matches: 3. CDR3 sequence reads: CASSTGGGNQPQHF. CDR3 nucleotide sequence: TGTGCCAGCAGCACAGGGGGGGGCAATCAGCCCCAGCATTTT.

This clone was found once. The chain recombines TRBV30 with TRBJ2-1, with D uncertain. CDR3 size: 12 residues. V lost 0 bases to trimming and J lost 15 bases, with 15 bases between them. Per the germline V gene, CDR1 is GTSNPN and CDR2 is SVGIG (reference sequence). Written as DNA, the CDR3 is TGTGCCTGGAGTGTACGTCCAGGACCTGGGTTCTTC. It translates to CAWSVRPGPGFF.

This chain connects TRBV2 to TRBJ2-5, with D possibly matching TRBD2 (7 bases). Trimming left V 5 bases short and J 5 bases short, with 15 bases between. CDR1 and CDR2 (germline): SNHLY, FYNNEI. The CDR3 is made up of 14 amino acids. The CDR3: CASSRGGTWETQYF. In DNA form, the CDR3 reads TGTGCCAGCAGTAGGGGGGGGACGTGGGAGACCCAGTACTTC.

This chain links TRBV5-1 with TRBJ1-1; a weak D match, TRBD1 (6 bases). CDR1 is SGHRS and CDR2 is YFSETQ in the germline V gene. V was trimmed by 3 bases and J by 3 bases, leaving 15 bases between them. This CDR3 is built from 15 residues. The CDR3 protein is CASSSTTGFDTEAFF. CDR3 DNA: TGCGCCAGCAGCTCGACGACAGGTTTCGACACTGAAGCTTTCTTT. Filled out from reference TRBV5-1 and TRBJ1-1, the complete variable domain reads KAGVTQTPRYLIKTRGQQVTLSCSPISGHRSVSWYQQTPGQGLQFLFEYFSETQRNKGNFPGRFSGRQFSNSRSEMNVSTLELGDSALYLCASSSTTGFDTEAFFGQGTRLTVV.